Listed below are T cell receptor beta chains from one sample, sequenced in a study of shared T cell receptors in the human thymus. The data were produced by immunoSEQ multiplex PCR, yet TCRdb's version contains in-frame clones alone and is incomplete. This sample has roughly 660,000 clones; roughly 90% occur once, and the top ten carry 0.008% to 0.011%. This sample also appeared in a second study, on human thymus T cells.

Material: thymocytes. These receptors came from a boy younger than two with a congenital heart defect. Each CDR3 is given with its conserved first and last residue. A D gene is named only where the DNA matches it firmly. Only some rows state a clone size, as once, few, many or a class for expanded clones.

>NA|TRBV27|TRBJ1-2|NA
TGTGCCAGCAGTCCGGACAGTTTGGCCGGCTACACCTTC
CASSPDSLAGYTF
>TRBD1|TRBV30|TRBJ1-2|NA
TGTGCCTGGAGTGGAGGGACAGTCAGTTCTAACTATGGCTACACCTTC
CAWSGGTVSSNYGYTF
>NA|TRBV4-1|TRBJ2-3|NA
TGCGCCAGCAGCTATGGAGGGTCAGATACGCAGTATTTT
CASSYGGSDTQYF
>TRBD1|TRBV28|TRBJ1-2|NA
TGTGCCAGCAGTGGCGGGGACAGGGGAAACTATGGCTACACCTTC
CASSGGDRGNYGYTF
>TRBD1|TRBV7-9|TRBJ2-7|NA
TGTGCCAGCAGCAACCACAGGGGGAACATTCCCTACGAGCAGTACTTC
CASSNHRGNIPYEQYF
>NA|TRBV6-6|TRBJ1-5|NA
TGTGCCAGCATCGATGCCAGGGGACCCTGCTCTCAGCCCCAGCATTTT
CASIDARGPCSQPQHF
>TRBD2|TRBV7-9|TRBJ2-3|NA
TGTGCCAGCAGCTTAATTTCTAGCGGGAGGCAGGCCGCTTCCTATACGCAGTATTTT
CASSLISSGRQAASYTQYF
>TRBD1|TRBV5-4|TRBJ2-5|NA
TGTGCCAGCAGCCCCGGGACAGCACCCCAGTACTTC
CASSPGTAPQYF
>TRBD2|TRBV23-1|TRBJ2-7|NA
TGCGCCAGCAGTCAAGCTGGTAGCGGGAGGGCCGGGGGTGAGCAGTACTTC
CASSQAGSGRAGGEQYF
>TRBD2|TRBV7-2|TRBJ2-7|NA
TGTGCCAGCAGCTTCCACCAGGGAGGGGAGCAGTACTTC
CASSFHQGGEQYF
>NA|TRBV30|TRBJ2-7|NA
TGTGCCTGGAGTGTTTTGTCTAGCCTGTTCTCCGAGCAGTACTTC
CAWSVLSSLFSEQYF
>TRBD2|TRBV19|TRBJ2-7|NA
TGTGCCAGTAGTCCCGGGACTAGCGGTTACTACGAGCAGTACTTC
CASSPGTSGYYEQYF
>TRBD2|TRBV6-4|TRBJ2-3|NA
TGTGCCAGCAATGAGGGACTAGCGGGAGAAGGAGATACGCAGTATTTT
CASNEGLAGEGDTQYF
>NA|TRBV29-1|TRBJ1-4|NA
TGCAGCGTTCGAGGGGAGGGTGAAAAACTGTTTTTT
CSVRGEGEKLFF
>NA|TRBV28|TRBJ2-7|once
TGTGCCAGCAGTTTACGGGACTTCTCCTACGAGCAGTACTTC
CASSLRDFSYEQYF
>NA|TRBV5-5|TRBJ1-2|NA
TGTGCCAGCAGCGGCTACACGGGACACCCAGCTAACTATGGCTACACCTTC
CASSGYTGHPANYGYTF
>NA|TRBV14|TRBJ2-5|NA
TGTGCCAGCAGCACGCAACGGACTTTGGAGCCCCAAGAGACCCAGTACTTC
CASSTQRTLEPQETQYF
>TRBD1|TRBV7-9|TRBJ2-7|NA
TGTGCCAGCAGCTTACTTTCCGGGACAGGGGTCTCCTACGAGCAGTACTTC
CASSLLSGTGVSYEQYF
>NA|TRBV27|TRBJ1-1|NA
TGTGCCACCCTTAACCGGGACAAAACACTGGGGGCTTTCTTT
CATLNRDKTLGAFF
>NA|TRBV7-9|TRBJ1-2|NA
TGTGCCAGCAGCGGAGGGTCCGACTATGGCTACACCTTC
CASSGGSDYGYTF
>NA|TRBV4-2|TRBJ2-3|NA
TGTGCCAGCAGCCAACGAACCGGAGGGCTCGGGGCAGATACGCAGTATTTT
CASSQRTGGLGADTQYF
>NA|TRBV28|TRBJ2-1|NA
TGTGCCAGCAGCCTACAGGACCCCTCCTACAATGAGCAGTTCTTC
CASSLQDPSYNEQFF
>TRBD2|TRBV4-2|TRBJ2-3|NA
TGTGCCAGCAGCCAAGGGACTAGCGATACAGATACGCAGTATTTT
CASSQGTSDTDTQYF
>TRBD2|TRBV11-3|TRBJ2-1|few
TGTGCCAGCAGCTTAGAAGGGACTAGCGGGTGGAATGAGCAGTTCTTC
CASSLEGTSGWNEQFF
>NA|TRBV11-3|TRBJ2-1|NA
TGTGCCAGCAGCTCCCCTCTAAGGGGAGAGCAGTTCTTC
CASSSPLRGEQFF
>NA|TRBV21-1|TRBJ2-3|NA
NA
CASSKVGSGTDTQYF
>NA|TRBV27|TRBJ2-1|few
TGTGCCAGCAGCAGCAAGGGGGATGAGCAGTTCTTC
CASSSKGDEQFF
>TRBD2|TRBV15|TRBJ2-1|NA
TGTGCCACCAGCAGGGCACTCGTAGCGGGAGCCCAACACAATGAGCAGTTCTTC
CATSRALVAGAQHNEQFF
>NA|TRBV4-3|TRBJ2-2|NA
TGCGCCAGCAGCCAAGACAGGGGCCCCACCGGGGAGCTGTTTTTT
CASSQDRGPTGELFF
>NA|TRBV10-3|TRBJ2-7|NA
TGTGCCATCAGGCGGACAGCGACCCTCTACGAGCAGTACTTC
CAIRRTATLYEQYF
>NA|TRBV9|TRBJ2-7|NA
TGTGCCAGCAGCGTCCAGGGTGGGGAGCAGTACTTC
CASSVQGGEQYF
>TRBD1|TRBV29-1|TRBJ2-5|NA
TGCAGCGTTGGCGGGACAGGTCGTACGAAGGAGCAGTACTTC
CSVGGTGRTKEQYF
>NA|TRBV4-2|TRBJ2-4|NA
TGTGCCAGCAGCCAAGAGGGGCAGGGTATGGTGGCCAAAAACATTCAGTACTTC
CASSQEGQGMVAKNIQYF
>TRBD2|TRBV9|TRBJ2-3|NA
TGTGCCAGCAGCGGAACAGGACTAGCGGGCCCCGGGGATACGCAGTATTTT
CASSGTGLAGPGDTQYF
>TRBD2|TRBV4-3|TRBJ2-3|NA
TGCGCCAGCCAGAGACTAGCGGACCGCACAGATACGCAGTATTTT
CASQRLADRTDTQYF
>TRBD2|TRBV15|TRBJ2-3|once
TGTGCCACCAGCAGAAGGGAGACTAGCGGGAGTTTCACGGATACGCAGTATTTT
CATSRRETSGSFTDTQYF
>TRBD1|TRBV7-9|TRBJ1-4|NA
TGTGCCAGCAGCTCAGACAGGGGTGGAACTAATGAAAAACTGTTTTTT
CASSSDRGGTNEKLFF
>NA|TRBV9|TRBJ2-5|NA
TGTGCCAGCAGCGTAGACCTAGCCCAAGAGACCCAGTACTTC
CASSVDLAQETQYF
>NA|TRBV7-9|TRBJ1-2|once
TGTGCCAGCAGCTTAGGCCCAGGGAACTATGGCTACACCTTC
CASSLGPGNYGYTF
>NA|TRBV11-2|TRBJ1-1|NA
TGTGCCAGCAGCTTAGGGGCCAACCCGAACACTGAAGCTTTCTTT
CASSLGANPNTEAFF
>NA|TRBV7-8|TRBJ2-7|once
TGTGCCAGCAGCGACCGGGACACCTCCTACGAGCAGTACTTC
CASSDRDTSYEQYF
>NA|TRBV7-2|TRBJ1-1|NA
TGTGCCAGCAGCCCACCCCGCAGGTTGAACACTGAAGCTTTCTTT
CASSPPRRLNTEAFF
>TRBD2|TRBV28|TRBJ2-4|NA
TGTGCCAGCAGTATACGGACTAGCGGGGCCGAGGTTCAGTACTTC
CASSIRTSGAEVQYF
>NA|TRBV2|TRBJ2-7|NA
TGTGCCAGCAGTGAAAGAGGGGGCGAGCAGTACTTC
CASSERGGEQYF
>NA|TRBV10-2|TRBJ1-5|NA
TGCGCCAGCCGGGACATCAATCAGCCCCAGCATTTT
CASRDINQPQHF
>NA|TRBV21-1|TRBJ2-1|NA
TGTGCCAGCAGCAAAGGGATCCAGCGGGAGGGCCAGAAATACAATGAGCAGTTCTTC
CASSKGIQREGQKYNEQFF
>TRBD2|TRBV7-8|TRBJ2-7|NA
TGTGCCAGCGCCCTAGCGGGAAACGAGCAGTACTTC
CASALAGNEQYF